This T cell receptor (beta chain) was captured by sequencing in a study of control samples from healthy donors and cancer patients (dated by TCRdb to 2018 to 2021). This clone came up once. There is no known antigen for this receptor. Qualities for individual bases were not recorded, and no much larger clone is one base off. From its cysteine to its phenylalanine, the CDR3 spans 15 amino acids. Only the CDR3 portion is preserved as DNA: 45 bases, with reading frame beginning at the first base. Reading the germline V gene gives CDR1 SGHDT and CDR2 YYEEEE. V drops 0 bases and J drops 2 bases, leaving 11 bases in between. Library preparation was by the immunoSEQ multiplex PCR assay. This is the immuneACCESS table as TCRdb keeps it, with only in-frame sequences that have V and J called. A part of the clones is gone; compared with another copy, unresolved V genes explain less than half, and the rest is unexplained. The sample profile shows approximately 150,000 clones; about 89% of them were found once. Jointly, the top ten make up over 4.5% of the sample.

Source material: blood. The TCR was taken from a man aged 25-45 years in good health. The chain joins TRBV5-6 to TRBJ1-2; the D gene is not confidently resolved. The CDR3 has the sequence CASSLDRRSNYGYTF. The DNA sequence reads TGTGCCAGCAGCTTGGATCGCAGATCGAACTATGGCTACACCTTC.